This T cell receptor beta chain was profiled in a study of neurological immune-mediated disorders. Trimming cost V 5 bases and J 6 bases; bases outside gene matches: 9. CDR1 MGHRA and CDR2 YSYEKL come from the germline V gene. The CDR3 consists of 15 residues. The sample holds many counts of this clonotype. The sorted libraries took roughly 1 million CD4+ or CD8+ T cells. TCRdb fed the 5' RACE reads into MiXCR, producing one record per CDR3 protein. The profile shows 15,000 to 20,000 distinct CDR3 sequences, about 10% of them singletons. This sequence joins TRBV4-1 and TRBJ2-1; 8 bases match TRBD2. The receptor's source is a woman aged 45 to 65 in good health. Sequencing was carried out using CD8+ T cells from blood. The DNA of the CDR3 is TGCGCCAGCAGCTTTCGGGAGGGTTTTATCAATGAGCAGTTCTTC. It translates to CASSFREGFINEQFF.